These 23 T cell receptor beta chains originate from one sample sequenced in a study of neurological immune-mediated disorders. Each CDR3 protein is one row after TCRdb ran MiXCR on the 5' RACE reads. The sample includes 50,000 to 70,000 distinct CDR3 sequences, roughly 10% of them seen just once. Time point defined: longitudinal time-point 1 (baseline). The source material was PBMCs. These receptors were collected from a male donor with HTLV-1-associated myelopathy (HAM/TSP).

The sample holds a few counts of this clonotype. V is TRBV19 and J is TRBJ2-1; maybe TRBD1 (5 bases). With 1 base removed from V and 7 bases from J, the gap between germline ends came to 8 bases. CDR3 length: 13 amino acids. The germline CDR1 and CDR2 sequences are LNHDA and SQIVND (reference sequence). The CDR3, as DNA: TGTGCCAGTAGTATAGGACAGTCTAATGAGCAGTTCTTC. It codes for CASSIGQSNEQFF. The full variable domain, with the rest looked up from reference TRBV19 and TRBJ2-1, is DGGITQSPKYLFRKEGQNVTLSCEQNLNHDAMYWYRQDPGQGLRLIYYSQIVNDFQKGDIAEGYSVSREKKESFPLTVTSAQKNPTAFYLCASSIGQSNEQFFGPGTRLTVL.

This clonotype was detected many times. The chain recombines TRBV20-1 with TRBJ1-5; D gene uncertain. CDR1 is DFQATT and CDR2 is SNEGSKA in the germline V gene (reference sequence). The CDR3 contains 14 residues. V dropped 2 bases and J dropped 4 bases, with 12 bases sitting between them. CDR3 bases: TGCAGTGCTAGACGTAGAGTAGGGAATCAGCCCCAGCATTTT. Protein product: CSARRRVGNQPQHF.

Ten or more counts support this clonotype. The chain employs TRBV7-3 and TRBJ1-2; unclear D gene. V was trimmed by 0 bases and J by 8 bases, leaving 10 bases between them. The length of the CDR3 is 13 residues. Per germline, CDR1 SGHTA and CDR2 FQGTGA. The CDR3: CASSLTSGGGYTF. CDR3 nucleotide sequence: TGTGCCAGCAGCTTAACGTCCGGCGGCGGCTACACCTTC.

This clonotype was seen at least ten times. The chain is built from TRBV6-2 or TRBV6-3 and TRBJ1-5, with D tentatively TRBD1 (6 bases). The germline gives CDR1 MNHEY, CDR2 SVGEGT. Deletions cut 2 bases from V and 6 bases from J, with 14 bases between. This CDR3 is 15 amino acids long. The CDR3 region is CASSYPGGAGQPQHF. CDR3 in DNA: TGTGCCAGCAGTTACCCTGGGGGGGCGGGTCAGCCCCAGCATTTT.

This clonotype was counted many times. The chain couples TRBV24-1 to TRBJ2-1; D remains ambiguous. The CDR3 runs to 12 residues. Germline V lookup: CDR1 KGHDR, CDR2 SFDVKD. Trimming shortened V by 4 bases and J by 8 bases, and 8 bases separated the two germline ends. The CDR3 DNA is TGTGCCACCAGTGAACCCAGCGATGAGCAGTTCTTC. Amino acids: CATSEPSDEQFF.

This clonotype has ten or more counts. The J gene is TRBJ2-5, the V gene TRBV20-1; 7 bases are shared with TRBD2. This CDR3 comprises 15 residues. Germline assignment: CDR1 DFQATT and CDR2 SNEGSKA (reference sequence). The V gene end was trimmed by 0 bases and the J gene end by 1 base; junction bases not matched to a gene: 5. In DNA form, the CDR3 reads TGCAGTGCTAGAGATCGGGAGGACTCCCAAGAGACCCAGTACTTC. It yields the protein CSARDREDSQETQYF.

Many counts were recorded for this clonotype. V usage is TRBV7-2 and J usage is TRBJ1-2, with D tentatively TRBD1 (6 bases). With 5 bases removed from V and 4 bases from J, the gap between germline ends came to 17 bases. The CDR3 loop spans 15 amino acids. CDR1 and CDR2 (germline): SGHTA, FQGNSA. DNA of the CDR3: TGTGCCAGCAGCCCGACGGGGGCGCAGCTCTATGGCTACACCTTC. The encoded protein is CASSPTGAQLYGYTF.

This clonotype has at least ten counts. The chain carries TRBV5-4 and TRBJ2-3; 9 positions agree with TRBD2. Germline lookup yields CDR1 SGHNT and CDR2 YYREEE (reference sequence). V shed 4 bases, J shed 4 bases, and the junction held 10 bases outside the gene matches. The CDR3 contains 16 residues. The CDR3 DNA is TGTGCCAGCAGCCCGGCGCGGGGGGGAGACGCAGATACGCAGTATTTT. This translates into CASSPARGGDADTQYF.

This clonotype was observed a handful of times. This chain links TRBV7-9 with TRBJ2-7, with 9 bases matching TRBD1. The CDR3 length is 14 residues. CDR1 and CDR2 from the germline V gene are SEHNR and FQNEAQ (reference sequence). Trimming cost V 3 bases and J 6 bases; bases outside gene matches: 6. The CDR3 DNA is TGTGCCAGCAGCTTCCCCGGACAGGGGCGCGAGCAGTACTTC. It codes for CASSFPGQGREQYF.

This clonotype was observed at least ten times. CDR3 amino acids: CAISEREADQPQHF. The DNA of the CDR3 is TGTGCCATCAGTGAACGAGAGGCGGATCAGCCCCAGCATTTT. V and J are TRBV10-3 and TRBJ1-5; D unresolved. Germline V lookup: CDR1 ENHRY, CDR2 SYGVKD. The CDR3 is 14 amino acids. The V and J ends lost 3 bases and 5 bases respectively, with 11 bases between them.

This clonotype appeared many times. The chain recombines TRBV21-1 with TRBJ2-7; the table's D gene call, TRBD1, was not cross checked with the DNA. TRBV21-1 is given as a pseudogene. The CDR3 loop spans 16 amino acids. This chain's CDR3 is CASSKEWIGDEYEQYF. CDR3 DNA: TGTGCCAGCAGCAAAGAATGGATCGGGGACGAATACGAGCAGTACTTC.

This clonotype was seen many times. The chain couples TRBV3-1 to TRBJ2-7; D is possibly TRBD2 (6 bases). The V and J ends lost 4 bases and 3 bases respectively, with 13 bases between them. Germline V gene lookup returns CDR1 LGHDT and CDR2 YNNKEL (reference sequence). This CDR3 has 14 residues. CDR3 DNA sequence: TGTGCCAGCAGCCTCCGGGACTCCCGCTACGAGCAGTACTTC. The encoded protein is CASSLRDSRYEQYF.

This CDR3 reads CSASRAGYTDTQYF. The CDR3 DNA sequence: TGCAGTGCTAGTCGGGCGGGGTACACAGATACGCAGTATTTT. V gene TRBV20-1 combines with J gene TRBJ2-3, with a tentative D call TRBD2 (6 bases). The germline CDR1 and CDR2 sequences are DFQATT and SNEGSKA (reference sequence). CDR3 length equals 14 residues. V dropped 3 bases and J dropped 2 bases, with 12 bases sitting between them.

This clonotype showed up many times. CDR3 DNA sequence: TGTGCCAGCAGAGACCCAGGGGGCTACGAGCAGTACTTC. Translation: CASRDPGGYEQYF. The chain carries TRBV6-6 and TRBJ2-7, with 7 positions matching TRBD1. CDR3 size: 13 residues. The germline V gene encodes CDR1 MNHNY and CDR2 SVGAGI (reference sequence). Germline trimming cut 6 bases from V and 3 bases from J; bases unmatched to any gene: 5.

This clonotype was detected many times. This chain links TRBV28 with TRBJ1-5; D is perhaps TRBD1 (6 bases). V gave up 4 bases and J gave up 3 bases, with 19 bases separating them. This CDR3 comprises 17 residues. Germline V lookup: CDR1 MDHEN, CDR2 SYDVKM. The CDR3 reads CASSSLITGRVNQPQHF. CDR3 nucleotides: TGTGCCAGCAGTTCCTTAATAACAGGGCGGGTCAATCAGCCCCAGCATTTT.

This clonotype was observed many times. CDR3 coding DNA: TGCAGCGTTGCTACCGACTACTATGGCTACACCTTC. Translated, it gives CSVATDYYGYTF. The chain carries TRBV29-1 and TRBJ1-2; D is unresolved. With 4 bases removed from V and 3 bases from J, the gap between germline ends came to 9 bases. Germline V gene lookup returns CDR1 SQVTM and CDR2 ANQGSEA. The CDR3 length is 12 residues.

Ten or more counts support this clonotype. V and J are TRBV12-3 or TRBV12-4 and TRBJ2-7, with 7 bases fitting TRBD2. Losses at the gene ends were 6 bases for V and 2 bases for J; bases not matched to a gene: 10. The CDR3 length is 15 residues. The CDR3 DNA follows: TGTGCCAGCAGGTCAAGCGGGGAACACACCTACGAGCAGTACTTC. Its translation is CASRSSGEHTYEQYF.

In this sample, this clonotype turned up many times. The chain uses TRBV5-1 and TRBJ2-1, with D perhaps being TRBD1 or TRBD2 (5 bases each). The V end lost 0 bases, the J end lost 4 bases, and 14 bases lay between the germline ends. CDR1 and CDR2 from the germline V gene are SGHRS and YFSETQ. The CDR3 loop spans 16 amino acids. CDR3 sequence (DNA): TGCGCCAGCAGCTTGGGAGGGGCTCATATTTACAATGAGCAGTTCTTC. Protein product: CASSLGGAHIYNEQFF. The variable domain in full, completed from reference TRBV5-1 and TRBJ2-1, reads KAGVTQTPRYLIKTRGQQVTLSCSPISGHRSVSWYQQTPGQGLQFLFEYFSETQRNKGNFPGRFSGRQFSNSRSEMNVSTLELGDSALYLCASSLGGAHIYNEQFFGPGTRLTVL.

The CDR3 DNA sequence: TGTGCCAGCAGCTTGGGCGCAGGGCTTAACACTGAAGCTTTCTTT. This sequence encodes CASSLGAGLNTEAFF. The chain has TRBV5-6 and TRBJ1-1, with a possible D match to TRBD1 (5 bases). The germline V gene encodes CDR1 SGHDT and CDR2 YYEEEE. CDR3 size: 15 residues. V shed 0 bases and J shed 2 bases, with 11 bases lying between them.

The chain joins TRBV18 to TRBJ1-6, with D tentatively TRBD1 (5 bases). CDR1 and CDR2 (germline): KGHSH, LQKENI. V dropped 4 bases and J dropped 10 bases, with 29 bases sitting between them. This CDR3 has 19 residues. In nucleotides, the CDR3 is TGTGCCAGCTCACAAGTGACAGCCCGGGGAGAGATAAAGGGATCACCCCTCCACTTT. It yields the protein CASSQVTARGEIKGSPLHF.

This clonotype was detected ten times or more. The rearrangement uses TRBV12-3 or TRBV12-4 and TRBJ1-6; D gene ambiguous. The CDR3 is made up of 11 amino acids. V was cut by 5 bases and J by 12 bases, with 8 bases left in between. CDR3 region: CASSHGGPLHF. The DNA of the CDR3 is TGTGCCAGCAGTCACGGTGGACCCCTCCACTTT.

The table lists this clonotype with many counts. The gene calls are TRBV12-3 or TRBV12-4 and TRBJ1-6; perhaps TRBD1 as D (5 bases). V dropped 5 bases and J dropped 10 bases, with 12 bases sitting between them. This CDR3 is 13 amino acids long. The CDR3 nucleotides are TGTGCCAGCAGTGGGGACGCGGAATCACCCCTCCACTTT. Translated, it gives CASSGDAESPLHF.

This clonotype was seen many times. This chain links TRBV5-1 with TRBJ2-2; D may be TRBD2 (5 bases). The germline gives CDR1 SGHRS, CDR2 YFSETQ. The CDR3 contains 14 residues. V lost 1 base, J lost 4 bases, and 8 bases lay in between. The CDR3 loop is CASSLSLATGELFF. In nucleotides, the CDR3 is TGCGCCAGCAGCTTGTCCCTAGCCACCGGGGAGCTGTTTTTT.